This T cell receptor beta chain is from a study of early T cells in non-severe SARS-CoV-2 infection. Study results and caveats: Missing private and CD4 specificities, VDJdb matching favored anti-spike CD8 responses.

As to this clonotype: Its antigen is not known.

Attachment of unique molecular identifiers to individual cDNA molecules was performed. MiXCR, run by TCRdb on the 5' RACE reads, gives a single entry per CDR3 protein. This table holds fewer than 120,000 distinct CDR3 sequences, roughly 13% found once. This sample comprised whole blood, obtained at baseline. The receptor's source is an adult who was a healthcare worker with PCR-confirmed SARS-CoV-2 infection or an uninfected control (not recorded which).

Here the CDR3 DNA reads TGCAGCGTTGAGCCCGGGGGCACTGAAGCTTTCTTT. It encodes CSVEPGGTEAFF. This chain uses TRBV29-1 with TRBJ1-1, with a possible D match to TRBD1 (5 bases). This CDR3 spans 12 amino acids. Trimming took off 3 bases at V and 4 bases at J, with 9 bases between the two ends. CDR1 is SQVTM and CDR2 is ANQGSEA in the germline V gene. Complete variable domain (other parts from reference TRBV29-1 and TRBJ1-1): SAVISQKPSRDICQRGTSLTIQCQVDSQVTMMFWYRQQPGQSLTLIATANQGSEATYESGFVIDKFPISRPNLTFSTLTVSNMSPEDSSIYLCSVEPGGTEAFFGQGTRLTVV.